What follows are 26 T cell receptor beta chains derived from one specimen sequenced in a study of a mutant IDH1 vaccine in newly diagnosed glioma. The data were produced by immunoSEQ multiplex PCR, yet TCRdb's version contains in-frame clones alone and is incomplete. The table records over 60,000 clones, approximately 91% of them present only once. These receptors have no identified antigens. The time point denotes: week 11, during vaccination. In the vaccine, a single dose held 300 ug of the mutant IDH1 20-mer peptide, along with topical imiquimod. The sequencing used PBMCs, collected from a glioma patient whose treatment included an IDH1 peptide vaccine. These receptors all stem from a man aged 35 to 55 with glioma.

V and J are TRBV7-8 and TRBJ1-3; D not certain. Germline V gene sequence: CDR1 SGHVS, CDR2 FQNEAQ. V was shortened by 0 bases and J by 1 base, with 4 bases between the two germline ends. CDR3 length equals 14 residues. CDR3 protein: CASSLAGSGNTIYF. Here the CDR3 DNA reads TGTGCCAGCAGCTTAGCGGGGTCTGGAAACACCATATATTTT.

J is TRBJ2-5 and V is TRBV7-6; TRBD1 is a possible D gene (6 bases). Per the germline V gene, CDR1 is SGHVS and CDR2 is FNYEAQ. V was clipped by 2 bases and J by 1 base, with 8 bases between them. The CDR3 is 14 residues long. The DNA for the CDR3 is TGTGCCAGCAGCTTATACAGGGTCCAAGAGACCCAGTACTTC. Encoded protein: CASSLYRVQETQYF.

The chain joins TRBV7-2 to TRBJ1-1; D is uncertain. V was shortened by 1 base and J by 1 base, with 10 bases between the two germline ends. CDR3 length: 15 amino acids. The germline V gene encodes CDR1 SGHTA and CDR2 FQGNSA. CDR3 amino acids: CASSLVVGTNTEAFF. As DNA, the CDR3 is TGTGCCAGCAGCTTAGTTGTGGGCACGAACACTGAAGCTTTCTTT.

This sequence joins TRBV7-8 and TRBJ1-1, with D hard to call. CDR3 length: 15 amino acids. The germline V gene has CDR1 SGHVS and CDR2 FQNEAQ. Trimming stripped 1 base from V and 0 bases from J, with 9 bases between. CDR3 residues: CASSLGLYVNTEAFF. CDR3 sequence (DNA): TGTGCCAGCAGCTTAGGACTCTACGTGAACACTGAAGCTTTCTTT.

As DNA, the CDR3 is TGTGCCAGCAGCAACGATTGGACATTGAACACTGAAGCTTTCTTT. Translated: CASSNDWTLNTEAFF. The chain links TRBV6-6 to TRBJ1-1, with D possibly TRBD1 on 5 matching bases. Germline V gene data show CDR1 as MNHNY and CDR2 as SVGAGI (reference sequence). This CDR3 comprises 15 residues. V gave up 6 bases and J gave up 0 bases, with 14 bases separating them.

This chain connects TRBV28 to TRBJ2-7; D tentatively reads TRBD1 or TRBD2 (5 bases each). Trimming cost V 6 bases and J 3 bases, with 18 bases left between them. CDR1 is MDHEN, CDR2 SYDVKM, per germline. This CDR3 has 15 amino acids. In nucleotides, the CDR3 is TGTGCCAGCAGCCCTATCACCGGGGCCTTCTACGAGCAGTACTTC. The encoded protein is CASSPITGAFYEQYF.

The chain has TRBV29-1 and TRBJ1-1; no clear D. From germline, CDR1 is SQVTM and CDR2 ANQGSEA. Between the trimmed V and J ends, which lost 2 bases and 8 bases, there was a span of 9 bases. CDR3 length: 11 residues. CDR3 nucleotide sequence: TGCAGCGTTGAAACACCTCCCGAAGCTTTCTTT. This sequence encodes CSVETPPEAFF.

This chain links TRBV5-1 with TRBJ1-6, with 8 nucleotides matching TRBD1. J gave up 5 bases and V 4 bases, and 5 bases lay outside the gene matches. CDR3 length: 15 amino acids. The V gene's germline CDR1 is SGHRS and CDR2 YFSETQ. Here the CDR3 reads CASSLGQGDNSPLHF. The CDR3 nucleotides read TGCGCCAGCAGCCTCGGACAGGGCGATAATTCACCCCTCCACTTT.

The V gene is TRBV7-2, the J gene TRBJ2-7; D call uncertain. This CDR3 contains 14 residues. Trimming shortened V by 0 bases and J by 1 base, and 7 bases separated the two germline ends. From germline, CDR1 is SGHTA and CDR2 FQGNSA. CDR3 loop: CASSLAGVSYEQYF. CDR3 DNA: TGTGCCAGCAGCTTAGCTGGGGTTTCCTACGAGCAGTACTTC.

V usage is TRBV19 and J usage is TRBJ1-1; 10 nucleotides align to TRBD1. This CDR3 spans 16 amino acids. Trimming cost V 4 bases and J 5 bases; bases outside gene matches: 10. Germline V CDR1 and CDR2: LNHDA, SQIVND (reference sequence). CDR3 DNA: TGTGCCAGTAGTACCGACGACAGGGGGCGAGGGACTGAAGCTTTCTTT. Amino acid sequence: CASSTDDRGRGTEAFF.

The chain employs TRBV11-2 and TRBJ1-5, with D unresolved. Germline V gene data show CDR1 as SGHAT and CDR2 as FQNNGV. V shed 3 bases and J shed 4 bases, with 4 bases lying between them. CDR3 length equals 12 residues. CDR3 protein: CASSFANQPQHF. In nucleotides, the CDR3 is TGTGCCAGCAGCTTTGCTAATCAGCCCCAGCATTTT.

The V and J genes are TRBV28 and TRBJ2-6, with D possibly matching TRBD2 (6 bases). This CDR3 is 17 amino acids long. V was clipped by 4 bases and J by 0 bases, with 13 bases between them. Germline V gives CDR1 MDHEN, CDR2 SYDVKM. The CDR3 reads CASSSEGLPSGANVLTF. As DNA, the CDR3 is TGTGCCAGCAGTTCCGAGGGACTGCCCTCTGGGGCCAACGTCCTGACTTTC.

CDR3: CASSFGTNTGLARQTQYF. The CDR3 nucleotides read TGTGCCAGCAGCTTTGGGACAAACACCGGACTAGCGAGGCAGACCCAGTACTTC. The genes are TRBV5-4 and TRBJ2-5; 9 bases agree with TRBD2. V lost 2 bases, J lost 6 bases, and 17 bases stayed unmatched. This CDR3 comprises 18 residues. Germline loops: CDR1 SGHNT, CDR2 YYREEE (reference sequence).

This chain connects TRBV6-1 to TRBJ1-2; 7 bases are shared with TRBD1. The trim removed 2 bases at V and 5 bases at J, leaving 8 bases unmatched. Per the germline V gene, CDR1 is MNHNS and CDR2 is SASEGT. This CDR3 comprises 15 residues. In nucleotides, the CDR3 is TGTGCCAGCAGTGAAAACTGGGACAGCTCTTATGGCTACACCTTC. This translates into CASSENWDSSYGYTF.

This clone was observed a handful of times. The chain employs TRBV7-6 and TRBJ2-2; 7 nucleotides match TRBD2. This CDR3 spans 18 amino acids. Germline CDR1 is SGHVS and CDR2 is FNYEAQ. The V and J ends lost 4 bases and 0 bases, in that order; junction bases with no gene match: 11. The CDR3 is CASSSSPPGGSNTGELFF. The CDR3 nucleotides are TGTGCCAGCAGCTCCTCCCCCCCCGGGGGGTCGAACACCGGGGAGCTGTTTTTT. Looking up the rest from reference TRBV7-6 and TRBJ2-2 gives the full variable domain: GAGVSQSPRYKVTKRGQDVALRCDPISGHVSLYWYRQALGQGPEFLTYFNYEAQQDKSGLPNDRFSAERPEGSISTLTIQRTEQRDSAMYRCASSSSPPGGSNTGELFFGEGSRLTVL.

The V and J genes are TRBV6-5 and TRBJ2-1, with 10 bases matching TRBD1. In germline, CDR1 is MNHEY, CDR2 SVGAGI. The junction had 3 bases not matched to a gene; V was cut back by 7 bases and J by 6 bases. This CDR3 is 13 amino acids long. CDR3 nucleotides: TGTGCCAGCACCCGGACAGGGGGCAATGAGCAGTTCTTC. This encodes CASTRTGGNEQFF.

This chain links TRBV5-4 with TRBJ2-1; the D is unclear. The CDR3 covers 15 residues. The V gene lost 0 bases and the J gene lost 4 bases, with 11 bases spanning the gap. CDR1 SGHNT and CDR2 YYREEE come from the germline V gene (reference sequence). The CDR3 here is CASSLDSEAYNEQFF. As DNA, the CDR3 is TGTGCCAGCAGCTTGGACAGCGAAGCATACAATGAGCAGTTCTTC.

The genes are TRBV18 and TRBJ2-7, with D uncertain. CDR1 KGHSH and CDR2 LQKENI come from the germline V gene. Deletions cut 6 bases from V and 0 bases from J, with 9 bases between. The CDR3 is 13 amino acids. The CDR3 protein is CASSPRSSYEQYF. Here the CDR3 DNA reads TGTGCCAGCTCTCCTAGAAGCTCCTACGAGCAGTACTTC.

The DNA of the CDR3 is TGTGCCATCAGTGAGTCGAGTCCCCTCTCCTACGAGCAGTACTTC. This sequence encodes CAISESSPLSYEQYF. This chain links TRBV10-3 with TRBJ2-7; D unresolved. The CDR3 sequence is 15 residues long. Trimming cost V 0 bases and J 0 bases, with 9 bases left between them. Germline V gene lookup returns CDR1 ENHRY and CDR2 SYGVKD.

CDR3 sequence reads: CASSWAGGSDGYTF. The CDR3 DNA reads TGTGCCAGCAGTTGGGCCGGGGGTAGCGATGGCTACACCTTC. The chain joins TRBV27 to TRBJ1-2; D is perhaps TRBD1 (5 bases). V lost 4 bases to trimming and J lost 6 bases, with 15 bases between them. The CDR3 consists of 14 residues. Germline lookup yields CDR1 MNHEY and CDR2 SMNVEV (reference sequence).

The chain joins TRBV28 to TRBJ1-1; no definite D call. Between the trimmed V and J ends, which lost 4 bases and 2 bases, there was a span of 11 bases. From germline, CDR1 is MDHEN and CDR2 SYDVKM. CDR3 length equals 14 residues. The CDR3 here is CASSSSNPNTEAFF. CDR3 bases: TGTGCCAGCAGTTCCTCCAATCCCAACACTGAAGCTTTCTTT.

In this sample, this clone turned up once. V usage is TRBV6-1 and J usage is TRBJ1-5; a possible D gene is TRBD1 (5 bases). Germline values: CDR1 MNHNS, CDR2 SASEGT. Trimming stripped 4 bases from V and 1 base from J, with 17 bases between. The CDR3 covers 17 residues. In DNA form, the CDR3 reads TGTGCCAGCAGTGCAGGAAATTGGGGGGGAAGCAATCAGCCCCAGCATTTT. Amino acid sequence: CASSAGNWGGSNQPQHF.

J is TRBJ2-7 and V is TRBV28, with a weak D call TRBD1 (6 bases). The CDR3 length is 12 residues. Trimming pared 5 bases from V and 4 bases from J, leaving 9 bases between. CDR1 is MDHEN, CDR2 SYDVKM, per germline. The CDR3: CASSGDKYEQYF. DNA for the CDR3: TGTGCCAGCAGTGGGGACAAGTACGAGCAGTACTTC.

The chain recombines TRBV30 with TRBJ1-6, with a weak D call TRBD1 (5 bases). Germline V gene lookup returns CDR1 GTSNPN and CDR2 SVGIG (reference sequence). V was shortened by 0 bases and J by 5 bases, with 11 bases between the two germline ends. CDR3 length: 15 amino acids. CDR3 sequence (DNA): TGTGCCTGGAGTGTTGGGGCGGTTAATAATTCACCCCTCCACTTT. It specifies CAWSVGAVNNSPLHF.

The chain has TRBV10-3 and TRBJ2-5, with TRBD2 matching over 8 bases. The end of the DNA aligns better with TRBJ2-7, so the J call may be wrong. CDR3 length equals 16 residues. Germline CDR1 reads ENHRY; CDR2 reads SYGVKD. As DNA, the CDR3 is TGTGCCATCAGTGAGTGGTTAGCGGGGTCGGGGGACGAGCAGTACTTC. It is translated as CAISEWLAGSGDEQYF.

This chain uses TRBV28 with TRBJ2-2, with TRBD1 identical over 7 bases. The CDR3 loop spans 13 amino acids. V was pared by 6 bases and J by 6 bases, with 4 bases of the junction left unmatched. Per the germline V gene, CDR1 is MDHEN and CDR2 is SYDVKM. The CDR3 loop reads CASRHRGPGELFF. The CDR3 coding sequence is TGTGCCAGCAGGCACAGGGGCCCCGGGGAGCTGTTTTTT.